The entry that follows covers one T cell receptor (beta chain) sequence. The antigen it recognizes is unknown. No base quality information exists; no much larger clone differs at one position. Stable Graves' hyperthyroidism was defined as no progression to ophthalmopathy during 18 months of follow-up. Hyperthyroidism patients were newly diagnosed, had a disease duration of under 2 months, and were aged 18 to 65 years. Patients with uncontrolled infections, other autoimmune diseases, pregnancy or lactation were excluded. Diagnoses were established on the basis of clinical symptoms, serum thyroxine and TRAb, thyroid ultrasound, and orbital computed tomography. Total RNA was extracted with Trizol reagent, and quality was checked on an Agilent 2100 Bioanalyzer. The record originates from a study of T cells in Graves' hyperthyroidism and ophthalmopathy (dated by TCRdb to the late 2010s). Context from the whole study: TCR V-J signatures able to tell the groups apart were searched for in a discovery cohort of 90 to 100 patients, of whom around 43 had Graves' ophthalmopathy and more than 55 had stable Graves' hyperthyroidism. An independent validation cohort of 18 to 20 hyperthyroidism patients and more than 15 patients who later progressed to ophthalmopathy tested prospective prediction of ophthalmopathy. The roughly 90 discovery patients were divided at random into training and test sets in a 7:3 ratio. Thyroid tissue and blood T-cell repertoires from six Graves' hyperthyroidism patients were also compared in the study. After blood sampling, hyperthyroidism patients were treated with methimazole at a starting dose of 30 mg daily, and ophthalmopathy patients were treated with high-dose intravenous methylprednisolone. The paper describes TCR Vbeta CDR3 sequencing of roughly 130 peripheral blood samples, made up of roughly 45 ophthalmopathy patients, around 78 hyperthyroidism patients and some 17 progressor patients.

Study-wide conclusions, independent of this receptor: No statistical method was used to set the sample size in advance, and investigators knew the group allocation. Blood samples also contained most of the expanded thyroid clonotypes (frequency above 0.001), which suggests that blood repertoires may reflect thyroid immune responses. In validation, the model predicted progression to ophthalmopathy with approximately 70% sensitivity and approximately 72% specificity, a median of approximately 6.7 months before onset. A 13 V-J signature model separated ophthalmopathy from stable hyperthyroidism, with about 90% sensitivity and roughly 82% specificity in cross-validation and 80%/75% in testing.

From a lookup of the germline V gene, CDR1 and CDR2 are MGHDK and SYGVNS. The CDR3 runs 16 amino acids, cysteine and phenylalanine included. Of the read, only the CDR3 DNA is kept; its 48 bases are in frame from base 1. Clipping removes 8 bases from V and 2 bases from J, with 7 as the unmatched junction base count. The TCR beta CDR3 regions were amplified from the RNA transcripts. A first-round RT-PCR of the TCR CDR3 used the HTBI primer set with the Qiagen OneStep RT-PCR kit. The libraries were constructed in a second round of multiplex PCR and then size-selected and purified. Libraries were sequenced paired-end with 100 bp reads on an Illumina HiSeq2000. The authors' analysis ran thus. SOAPnuke was used to process the raw data, throwing out any read that contained adapters or uncalled bases, had a mean Phred below 15, or lacked an exact constant-primer or identifier match. COPE v1.2.5 was used to merge high-quality paired reads, and clonotypes were defined as unique nucleotide sequences. MiTCR v1.1 was used to align clonotypes to the IMGT TRBV, TRBD and TRBJ reference segments. Analysis was restricted to V-J combinations with a frequency above 0.0001, which covered approximately 99% of repertoires. The TCS score was defined as F50 (clonal expansion) divided by E x V (chaos), with BLOSUM62-based TCRdist calculated between CDR3 peptides within each V-J. Welch's t-statistics and random forest reduced around 520 V-J features to fewer than 15, which were used in a naive Bayes classifier (R e1071). TCRdb handled the public reads itself, with Q25 trimming in fastp and clone calling in MiXCR, and kept productive beta chains. Entries that share a CDR3 protein sequence are merged under the most common genes and DNA. The authors' filters were not applied to this entry. Counted in this sample were hundreds of thousands of distinct CDR3 sequences; 46% of them appeared once. The ten largest account for nearly 8.5% of the sample.

The sequence came from a woman aged 18-29 years with Graves' hyperthyroidism. Donor details come from another sample of the same person, matched by shared clones. Recombination connected TRBV25-1 to TRBJ2-2, with TRBD2 identical over 11 junction bases. Sequencing was done on a sample of peripheral blood or thyroid tissue (not recorded which). The bases are TGTGCCAGCTCACCGGGACTAGCGGCTAACACCGGGGAGCTGTTTTTT. It codes for CASSPGLAANTGELFF.